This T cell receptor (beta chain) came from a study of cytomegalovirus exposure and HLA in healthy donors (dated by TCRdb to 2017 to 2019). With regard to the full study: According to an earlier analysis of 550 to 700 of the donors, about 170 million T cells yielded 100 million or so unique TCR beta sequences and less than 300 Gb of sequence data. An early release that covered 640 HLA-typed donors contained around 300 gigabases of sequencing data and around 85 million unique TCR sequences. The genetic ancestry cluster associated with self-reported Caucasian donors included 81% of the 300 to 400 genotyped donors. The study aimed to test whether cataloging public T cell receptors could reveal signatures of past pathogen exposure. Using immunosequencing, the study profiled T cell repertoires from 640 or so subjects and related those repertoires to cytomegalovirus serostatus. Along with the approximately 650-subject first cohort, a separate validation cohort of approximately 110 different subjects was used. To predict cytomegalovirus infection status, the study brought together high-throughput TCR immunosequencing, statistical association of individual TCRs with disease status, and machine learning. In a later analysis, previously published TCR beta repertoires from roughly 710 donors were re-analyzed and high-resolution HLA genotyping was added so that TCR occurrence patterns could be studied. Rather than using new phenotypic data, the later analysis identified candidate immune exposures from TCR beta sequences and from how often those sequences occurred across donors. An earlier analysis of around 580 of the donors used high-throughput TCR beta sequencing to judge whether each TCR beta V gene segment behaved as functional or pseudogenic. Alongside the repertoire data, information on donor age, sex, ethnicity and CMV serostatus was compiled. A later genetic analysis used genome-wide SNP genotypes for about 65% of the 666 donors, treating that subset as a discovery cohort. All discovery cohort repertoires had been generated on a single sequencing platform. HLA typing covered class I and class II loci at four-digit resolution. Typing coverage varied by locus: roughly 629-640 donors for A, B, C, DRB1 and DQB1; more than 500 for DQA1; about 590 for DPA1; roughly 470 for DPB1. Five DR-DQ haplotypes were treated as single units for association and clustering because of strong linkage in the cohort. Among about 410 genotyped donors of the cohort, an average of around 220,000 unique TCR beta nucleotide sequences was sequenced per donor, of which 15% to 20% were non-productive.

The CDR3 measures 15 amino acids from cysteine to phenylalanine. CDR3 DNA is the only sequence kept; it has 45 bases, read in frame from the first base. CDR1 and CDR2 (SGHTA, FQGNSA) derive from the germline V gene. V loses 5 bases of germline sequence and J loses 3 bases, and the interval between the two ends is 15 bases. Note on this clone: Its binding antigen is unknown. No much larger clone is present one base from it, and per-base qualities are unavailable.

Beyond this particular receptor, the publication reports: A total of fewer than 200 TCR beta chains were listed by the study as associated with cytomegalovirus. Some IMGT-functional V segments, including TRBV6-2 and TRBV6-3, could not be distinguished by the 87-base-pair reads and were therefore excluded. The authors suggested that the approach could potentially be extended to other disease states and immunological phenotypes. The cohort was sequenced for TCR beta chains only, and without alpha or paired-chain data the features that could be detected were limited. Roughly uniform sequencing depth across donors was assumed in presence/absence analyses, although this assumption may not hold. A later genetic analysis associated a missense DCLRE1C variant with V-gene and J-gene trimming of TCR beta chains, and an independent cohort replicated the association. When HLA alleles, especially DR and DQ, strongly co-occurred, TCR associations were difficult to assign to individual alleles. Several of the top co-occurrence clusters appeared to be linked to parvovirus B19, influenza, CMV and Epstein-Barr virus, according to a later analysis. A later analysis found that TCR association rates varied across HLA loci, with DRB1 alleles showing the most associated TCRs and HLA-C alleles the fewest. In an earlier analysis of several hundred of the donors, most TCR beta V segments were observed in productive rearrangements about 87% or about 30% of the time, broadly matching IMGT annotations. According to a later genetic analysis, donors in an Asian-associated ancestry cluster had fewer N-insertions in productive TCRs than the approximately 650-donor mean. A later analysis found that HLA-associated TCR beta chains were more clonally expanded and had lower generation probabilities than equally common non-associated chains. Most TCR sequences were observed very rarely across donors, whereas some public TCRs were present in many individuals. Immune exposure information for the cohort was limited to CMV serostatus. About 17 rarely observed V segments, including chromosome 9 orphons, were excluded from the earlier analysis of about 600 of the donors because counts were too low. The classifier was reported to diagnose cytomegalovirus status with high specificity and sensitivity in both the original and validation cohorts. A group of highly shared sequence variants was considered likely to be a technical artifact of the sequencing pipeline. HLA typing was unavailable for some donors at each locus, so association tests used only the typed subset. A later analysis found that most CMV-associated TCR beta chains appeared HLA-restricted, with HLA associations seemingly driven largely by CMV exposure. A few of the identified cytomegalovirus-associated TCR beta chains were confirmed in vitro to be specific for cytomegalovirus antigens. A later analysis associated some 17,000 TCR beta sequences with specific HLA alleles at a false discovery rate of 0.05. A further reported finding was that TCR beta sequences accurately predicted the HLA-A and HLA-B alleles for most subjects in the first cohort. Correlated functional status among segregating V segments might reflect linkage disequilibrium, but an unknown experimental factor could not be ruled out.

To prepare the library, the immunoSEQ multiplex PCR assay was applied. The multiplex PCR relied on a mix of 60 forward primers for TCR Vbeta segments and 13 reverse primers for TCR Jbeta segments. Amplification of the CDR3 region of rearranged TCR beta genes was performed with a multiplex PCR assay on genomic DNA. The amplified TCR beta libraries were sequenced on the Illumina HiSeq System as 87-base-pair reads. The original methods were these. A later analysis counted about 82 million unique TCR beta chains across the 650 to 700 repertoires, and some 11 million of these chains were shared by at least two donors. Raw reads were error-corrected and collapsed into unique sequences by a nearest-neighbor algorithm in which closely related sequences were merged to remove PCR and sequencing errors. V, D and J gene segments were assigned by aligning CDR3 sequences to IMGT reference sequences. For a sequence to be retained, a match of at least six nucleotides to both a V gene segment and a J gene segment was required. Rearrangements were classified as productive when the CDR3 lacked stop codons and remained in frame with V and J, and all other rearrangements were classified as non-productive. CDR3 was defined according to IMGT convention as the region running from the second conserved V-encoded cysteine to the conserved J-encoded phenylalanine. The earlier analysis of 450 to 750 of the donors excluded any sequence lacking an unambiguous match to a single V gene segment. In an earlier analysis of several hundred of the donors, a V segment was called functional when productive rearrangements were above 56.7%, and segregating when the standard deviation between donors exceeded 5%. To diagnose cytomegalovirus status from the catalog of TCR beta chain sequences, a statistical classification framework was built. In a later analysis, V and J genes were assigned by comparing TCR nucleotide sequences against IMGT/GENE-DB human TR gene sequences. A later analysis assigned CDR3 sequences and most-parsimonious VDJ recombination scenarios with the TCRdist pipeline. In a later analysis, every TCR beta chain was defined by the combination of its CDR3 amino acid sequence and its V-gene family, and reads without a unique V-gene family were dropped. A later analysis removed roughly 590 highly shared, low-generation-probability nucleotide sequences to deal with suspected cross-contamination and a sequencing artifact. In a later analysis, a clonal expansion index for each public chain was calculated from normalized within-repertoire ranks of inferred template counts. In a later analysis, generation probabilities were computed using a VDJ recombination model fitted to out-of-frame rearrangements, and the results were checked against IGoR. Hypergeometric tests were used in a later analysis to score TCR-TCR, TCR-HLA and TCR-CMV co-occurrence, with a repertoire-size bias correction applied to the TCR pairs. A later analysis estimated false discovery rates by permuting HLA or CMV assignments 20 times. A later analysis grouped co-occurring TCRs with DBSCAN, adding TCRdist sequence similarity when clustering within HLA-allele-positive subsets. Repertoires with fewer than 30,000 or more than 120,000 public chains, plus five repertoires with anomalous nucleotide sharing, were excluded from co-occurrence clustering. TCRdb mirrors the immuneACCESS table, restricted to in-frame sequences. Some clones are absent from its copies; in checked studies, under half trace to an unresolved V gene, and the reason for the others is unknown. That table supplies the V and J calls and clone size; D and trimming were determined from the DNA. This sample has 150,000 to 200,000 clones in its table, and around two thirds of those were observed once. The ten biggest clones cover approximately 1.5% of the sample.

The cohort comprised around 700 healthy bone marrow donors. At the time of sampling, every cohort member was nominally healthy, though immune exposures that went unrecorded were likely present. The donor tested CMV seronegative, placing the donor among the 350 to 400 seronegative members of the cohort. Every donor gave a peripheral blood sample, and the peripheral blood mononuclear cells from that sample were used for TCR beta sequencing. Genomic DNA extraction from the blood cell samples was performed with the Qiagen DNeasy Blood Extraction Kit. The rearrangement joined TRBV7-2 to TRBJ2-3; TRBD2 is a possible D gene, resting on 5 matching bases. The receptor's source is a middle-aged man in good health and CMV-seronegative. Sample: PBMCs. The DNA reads TGTGCCAGCAGCCCTAAAGGTCGGGGAACAGATACGCAGTATTTT. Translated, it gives CASSPKGRGTDTQYF.